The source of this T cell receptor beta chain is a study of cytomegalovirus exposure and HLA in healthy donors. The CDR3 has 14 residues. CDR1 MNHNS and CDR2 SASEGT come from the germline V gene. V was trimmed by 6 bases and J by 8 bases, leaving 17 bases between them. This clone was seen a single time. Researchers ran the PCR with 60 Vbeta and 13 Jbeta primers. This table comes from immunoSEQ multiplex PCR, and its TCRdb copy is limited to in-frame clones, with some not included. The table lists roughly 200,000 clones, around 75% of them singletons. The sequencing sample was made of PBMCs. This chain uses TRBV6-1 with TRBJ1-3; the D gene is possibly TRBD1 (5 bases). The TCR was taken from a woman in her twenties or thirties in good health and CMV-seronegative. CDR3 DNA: TGTGCCAGCAGCTGGGCGCGAGCGGGGGACACCATATATTTT. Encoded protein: CASSWARAGDTIYF.